Listed here are 25 T cell receptor beta chains from one sample, sequenced in a study of human T cells and chemical hapten exposure. The time point denotes: patch test 3, about 24 weeks after DPC sensitization. Treatment described: therapeutic diphenylcyclopropenone sensitization with weekly scalp DPC. TCRdb re-called the RACE reads with MiXCR, one entry per CDR3 protein. The data contain 100,000 or so distinct CDR3 sequences, 30% to 35% of them singletons. The sequenced sample was whole blood, obtained in connection with sensitization to the hapten diphenylcyclopropenone (DPC). These TCRs come from a man in his forties with alopecia areata. Some clones in this sample may be carry-over from other donors' samples.

V is TRBV12-3 or TRBV12-4 and J is TRBJ2-1; 9 bases match TRBD2. The J segment lost 3 bases and the V segment lost 6 bases, leaving 6 bases of the junction unmatched. This CDR3 has 15 residues. CDR3 amino acids: CASSPASGNYNEQFF. The CDR3 DNA reads as TGTGCCAGCAGCCCCGCTAGCGGGAACTACAATGAGCAGTTCTTC.

This clonotype was picked up one time. V usage is TRBV28 and J usage is TRBJ2-3, with D maybe TRBD2 (5 bases). There are 12 residues in the CDR3. Trimming took 6 bases from V and 8 from J, leaving 12 bases between them. In germline, CDR1 is MDHEN, CDR2 SYDVKM. In DNA, the CDR3 is TGTGCCAGCAGATTAGCGACGGGTACGCAGTATTTT. Residues: CASRLATGTQYF.

The gene calls are TRBV6-6 and TRBJ2-7, with 7 positions matching TRBD2. Germline loops: CDR1 MNHNY, CDR2 SVGAGI (reference sequence). The CDR3 loop spans 14 amino acids. Germline trimming cut 2 bases from V and 7 bases from J; bases unmatched to any gene: 8. The CDR3 DNA is TGTGCCAGCAGTTACGAGGGAGGGCCCAGAGAGCAGTACTTC. Translated, it gives CASSYEGGPREQYF.

This sequence joins TRBV10-3 and TRBJ2-3; 7 nucleotides agree with TRBD2. The CDR3 is 14 residues long. CDR1 and CDR2 from the germline V gene are ENHRY and SYGVKD. Unmatched junction bases numbered 7, after V lost 10 bases and J lost 0 bases. CDR3 sequence (DNA): TGTGCCACCCGGGGTAGCGGGAGCACAGATACGCAGTATTTT. Amino acid sequence: CATRGSGSTDTQYF.

This clonotype was detected only a few times. The chain couples TRBV6-1 to TRBJ2-2; D gene unclear. CDR1 is MNHNS, CDR2 SASEGT, per germline. The V end was cut by 6 bases, the J end by 0 bases, with 8 bases between. The CDR3 totals 14 residues. CDR3 bases: TGTGCCAGCAGCTACTTGGCGAACACCGGGGAGCTGTTTTTT. Its translation: CASSYLANTGELFF.

V usage is TRBV12-3 or TRBV12-4 and J usage is TRBJ2-1; TRBD2 agrees at 10 bases. Trimming at V came to 1 base and at J to 8 bases, leaving 11 bases not matched to a gene. This CDR3 spans 17 amino acids. CDR3 amino acids: CASSLVGSGRLRDEQFF. Here the CDR3 DNA reads TGTGCCAGCAGTTTAGTCGGTAGCGGGAGGCTCAGGGATGAGCAGTTCTTC.

The CDR3 DNA is TGTGCCAGCAGTTTAGCGGTACTAGCGGGAGGGGGTCCGGGGGCAGATACGCAGTATTTT. It yields the protein CASSLAVLAGGGPGADTQYF. The chain has TRBV12-3 or TRBV12-4 and TRBJ2-3; TRBD2 agrees at 13 bases. The CDR3 is 20 amino acids. Losses at the gene ends were 0 bases for V and 4 bases for J; bases not matched to a gene: 13.

This chain links TRBV12-3 or TRBV12-4 with TRBJ2-3, with 8 bases aligning to TRBD2. The CDR3 has 14 amino acids. J lost 4 bases, V lost 7 bases, and 7 bases had no gene match. CDR3 in amino acids: CASIRTSWPDTQYF. The CDR3, as DNA: TGTGCCAGCATTCGGACTAGCTGGCCAGATACGCAGTATTTT.

The chain carries TRBV5-4 and TRBJ2-5, with 9 bases matching TRBD1. J gave up 7 bases and V 0 bases, and 7 bases lay outside the gene matches. Looked up from germline, CDR1 is SGHNT and CDR2 is YYREEE (reference sequence). The CDR3 runs 15 residues. The CDR3 nucleotides read TGTGCCAGCAGCTTGGGACAGGGGGAGTCAGCGACCCAGTACTTC. It yields the protein CASSLGQGESATQYF.

The rearrangement links TRBV6-5 to TRBJ1-1; a weak D match, TRBD1 (5 bases). Germline loops: CDR1 MNHEY, CDR2 SVGAGI. V shed 1 base and J shed 4 bases, with 13 bases lying between them. The CDR3 totals 15 residues. Written as DNA, the CDR3 is TGTGCCAGCAGTTACTTCTCAGGGTCGGGCACTGAAGCTTTCTTT. Translation: CASSYFSGSGTEAFF.

The rearrangement links TRBV15 to TRBJ1-5; unclear D gene. The CDR3 loop spans 12 amino acids. Between the trimmed V and J ends, which lost 3 bases and 4 bases, there was a span of 4 bases. Germline CDR1 and CDR2: LNHNV and YYDKDF (reference sequence). The CDR3 DNA reads as TGTGCCACCAGCAGGACTAATCAGCCCCAGCATTTT. Its translation: CATSRTNQPQHF.

In this sample, this clonotype turned up a few times. The chain's CDR3 is CASSLCYHWTSGRDEQYV. The CDR3 DNA follows: TGTGCCAGCAGTTTATGCTATCATTGGACTAGCGGGAGGGATGAGCAGTACGTC. This chain uses TRBV28 with TRBJ2-7, with 15 bases aligning to TRBD2. Trimming cost V 0 bases and J 7 bases; bases outside gene matches: 10. The CDR3 is made up of 18 amino acids. CDR1 and CDR2 (germline): MDHEN, SYDVKM.

This clonotype was found a few times. The chain uses TRBV20-1 and TRBJ2-3; 7 nucleotides align to TRBD2. The germline CDR1 and CDR2 sequences are DFQATT and SNEGSKA (reference sequence). Trimming cost V 3 bases and J 2 bases; bases outside gene matches: 11. This CDR3 region has 16 residues. The CDR3 protein is CSARYQGGSDTDTQYF. Here the CDR3 DNA reads TGCAGTGCTAGGTATCAGGGAGGGAGCGACACAGATACGCAGTATTTT.

V gene TRBV5-6 combines with J gene TRBJ1-1; no definite D call. The CDR3 totals 15 residues. Trimming stripped 7 bases from V and 1 base from J, with 17 bases between. CDR1 is SGHDT, CDR2 YYEEEE, per germline. CDR3 bases: TGTGCCAGCCATGACCGGAAACGGAAGAACACTGAAGCTTTCTTT. Protein: CASHDRKRKNTEAFF. Looking up the rest from reference TRBV5-6 and TRBJ1-1 gives the full variable domain: DAGVTQSPTHLIKTRGQQVTLRCSPKSGHDTVSWYQQALGQGPQFIFQYYEEEERQRGNFPDRFSGHQFPNYSSELNVNALLLGDSALYLCASHDRKRKNTEAFFGQGTRLTVV.

This chain joins TRBV7-2 and TRBJ2-4, with D possibly being TRBD1 or TRBD2 (5 bases each). Deletions cut 5 bases from V and 2 bases from J, with 10 bases between. CDR3 size: 14 residues. In germline, CDR1 is SGHTA, CDR2 FQGNSA. The CDR3 reads CASSIRGPKNIQYF. The CDR3, as DNA: TGTGCCAGCAGCATTCGGGGACCCAAAAACATTCAGTACTTC.

The DNA for the CDR3 is TGCGCCAGCAGCCAAGAGCGGGCGGGAGGGATCACAGATACGCAGTATTTT. Protein sequence: CASSQERAGGITDTQYF. V usage is TRBV4-1 and J usage is TRBJ2-3; 9 nucleotides align to TRBD2. Losses at the gene ends were 0 bases for V and 2 bases for J; bases not matched to a gene: 6. This CDR3 contains 17 residues. Looked up from germline, CDR1 is MGHRA and CDR2 is YSYEKL.

This clonotype was picked up a small number of times. The genes are TRBV6-2 or TRBV6-3 and TRBJ1-1, with TRBD1 identical over 7 bases. The germline V gene encodes CDR1 MNHEY and CDR2 SVGEGT. The CDR3 length is 15 residues. The J segment lost 0 bases and the V segment lost 6 bases, leaving 7 bases of the junction unmatched. CDR3 in amino acids: CASSLSQGLNTEAFF. As DNA, the CDR3 is TGTGCCAGCAGCCTATCACAGGGGCTGAACACTGAAGCTTTCTTT.

The chain couples TRBV28 to TRBJ1-1; tentatively, D is TRBD1 (6 bases). Germline V CDR1 and CDR2: MDHEN, SYDVKM. V was shortened by 3 bases and J by 7 bases, with 18 bases between the two germline ends. CDR3 length: 15 amino acids. CDR3 sequence (DNA): TGTGCCAGCAGTTTTGCCTCTAAGGGGGAGGTTGAAGCTTTCTTT. Its translation is CASSFASKGEVEAFF.

The chain uses TRBV7-9 and TRBJ1-4, with D perhaps TRBD1 (5 bases). The CDR3 is made up of 17 amino acids. Germline CDR1 reads SEHNR; CDR2 reads FQNEAQ (reference sequence). V was shortened by 3 bases and J by 5 bases, with 19 bases between the two germline ends. The CDR3 nucleotides are TGTGCCAGCAGCTTTGTTAGGTCGACAGCGATAAATGAAAAACTGTTTTTT. It encodes CASSFVRSTAINEKLFF.

V gene TRBV2 combines with J gene TRBJ2-1, with 14 bases fitting TRBD2. Germline trimming cut 3 bases from V and 9 bases from J; bases unmatched to any gene: 4. The CDR3 has 15 amino acids. Germline V gene data show CDR1 as SNHLY and CDR2 as FYNNEI. The CDR3 DNA is TGTGCCAGCAGTGAGACTAGCGGGAGGGCCACTGAGCAGTTCTTC. Translating it yields CASSETSGRATEQFF.

This rearrangement joins TRBV29-1 to TRBJ2-7, with 14 bases aligning to TRBD2. The CDR3 is made up of 14 amino acids. The V gene end was trimmed by 7 bases and the J gene end by 6 bases; junction bases not matched to a gene: 8. The germline gives CDR1 SQVTM, CDR2 ANQGSEA. The CDR3 loop is CSASTGTSGSEQYV. The CDR3 coding sequence is TGCAGCGCGTCAACCGGGACTAGCGGGAGCGAGCAGTACGTC.

This clonotype occurred a few times. This chain uses TRBV20-1 with TRBJ2-1; the D is unclear. CDR3 length: 15 amino acids. The V and J ends lost 0 bases and 1 base respectively, with 10 bases between them. Germline V gene lookup returns CDR1 DFQATT and CDR2 SNEGSKA (reference sequence). The CDR3 bases are TGCAGTGCTAGAGATACGGCTGCTTCCTACAATGAGCAGTTCTTC. Its protein product is CSARDTAASYNEQFF.

The chain combines TRBV9 with TRBJ2-2, with 10 bases that match TRBD2. Trimming removed 3 bases from V and 4 bases from J; junction bases left unmatched: 18. CDR1 and CDR2 from the germline V gene are SGDLS and YYNGEE. The CDR3 spans 20 residues. The CDR3 sequence is CASSAFLAGDGRVGTGELFF. CDR3 DNA sequence: TGTGCCAGCAGCGCTTTTCTAGCGGGAGATGGCCGGGTAGGCACCGGGGAGCTGTTTTTT.

V gene TRBV11-2 combines with J gene TRBJ2-2; D is uncertain. Trimming left V 5 bases short and J 5 bases short, with 12 bases between. The length of the CDR3 is 14 residues. CDR1 is SGHAT, CDR2 FQNNGV, per germline. The CDR3 DNA is TGTGCCAGCAGCATAAATGAGGCTACCGGGGAGCTGTTTTTT. Translation: CASSINEATGELFF.

CDR3 loop: CASSVGQGVGNTIYF. CDR3 sequence (DNA): TGTGCCAGCAGTGTTGGACAGGGGGTTGGAAACACCATATATTTT. The V gene is TRBV6-1, the J gene TRBJ1-3; 10 nucleotides align to TRBD1. V shed 4 bases, J shed 3 bases, and the junction held 3 bases outside the gene matches. This CDR3 has 15 amino acids. CDR1 is MNHNS, CDR2 SASEGT, per germline.